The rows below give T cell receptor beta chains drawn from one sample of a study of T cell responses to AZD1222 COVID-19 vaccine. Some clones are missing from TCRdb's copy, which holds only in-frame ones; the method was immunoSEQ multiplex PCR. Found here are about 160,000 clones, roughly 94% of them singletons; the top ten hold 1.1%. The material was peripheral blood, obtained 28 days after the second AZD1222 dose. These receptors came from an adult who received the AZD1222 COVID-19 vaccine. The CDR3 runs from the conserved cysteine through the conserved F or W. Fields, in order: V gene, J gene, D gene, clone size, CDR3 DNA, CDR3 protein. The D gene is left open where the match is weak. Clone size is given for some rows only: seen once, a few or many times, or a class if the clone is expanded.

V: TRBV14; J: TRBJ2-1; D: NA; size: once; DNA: TGTGCCAGCGGGGGTTTTTCCTACAATGAGCAGTTCTTC; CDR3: CASGGFSYNEQFF
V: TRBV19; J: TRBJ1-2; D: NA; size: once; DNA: TGTGCCAGTAACCAGGGGATTGGATATGGCTACACCTTC; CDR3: CASNQGIGYGYTF
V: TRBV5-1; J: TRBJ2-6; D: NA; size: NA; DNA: TGCGCCAGCAGCTTTCAGTCCTCCTCTGGGGCCAACGTCCTGACTTTC; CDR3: CASSFQSSSGANVLTF
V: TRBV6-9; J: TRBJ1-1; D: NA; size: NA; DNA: TGTGCCAGCAGTTATTCGGGTAGGTCCGAGCACCTGAACACTGAAGCTTTCTTT; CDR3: CASSYSGRSEHLNTEAFF
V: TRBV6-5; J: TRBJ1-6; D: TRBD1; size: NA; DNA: TGTGCCAGCAGGTCCCGGGACAGTGAATCACCCCTCCACTTT; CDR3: CASRSRDSESPLHF
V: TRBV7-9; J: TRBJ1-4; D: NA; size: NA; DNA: TGTGCCAGCAGGACGATATCTTCTGGAAAACTGTTTTTT; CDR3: CASRTISSGKLFF
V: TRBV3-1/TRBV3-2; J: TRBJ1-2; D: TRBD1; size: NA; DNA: TGTGCCAGCAGCCAAGATCTAGGACAGGGGCATGGCTACACCTTC; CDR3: CASSQDLGQGHGYTF
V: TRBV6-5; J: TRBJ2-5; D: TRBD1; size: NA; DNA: TGTGCCAGCAGCCCCGGGACAGGGTATGAGACCCAGTACTTC; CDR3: CASSPGTGYETQYF
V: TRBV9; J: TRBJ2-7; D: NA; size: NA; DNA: TGTGCCAGCAGCGTAGGTGGCACCTACGAGCAGTACTTC; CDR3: CASSVGGTYEQYF
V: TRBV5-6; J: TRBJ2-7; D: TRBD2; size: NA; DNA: TGTGCCAGCAGCAGAGCCGGGACTAGCGTCGAGCAGTACTTC; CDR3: CASSRAGTSVEQYF
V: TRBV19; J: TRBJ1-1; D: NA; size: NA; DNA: TGTGCCAGTAGCCGACAAAAGGGGCGGAACACTGAAGCTTTCTTT; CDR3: CASSRQKGRNTEAFF
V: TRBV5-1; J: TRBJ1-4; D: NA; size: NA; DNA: TGCGCCAGCAGCTTGGCAGGGACTAATGAAAAACTGTTTTTT; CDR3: CASSLAGTNEKLFF
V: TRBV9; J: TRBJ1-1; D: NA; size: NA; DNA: TGTGCCAGCTCCGACAGACACATTAACACTGAAGCTTTCTTT; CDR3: CASSDRHINTEAFF
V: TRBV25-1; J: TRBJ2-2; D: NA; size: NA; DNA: TGTGCCAGCAGTGAATCCTTAGGCGGGGAGCTGTTTTTT; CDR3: CASSESLGGELFF
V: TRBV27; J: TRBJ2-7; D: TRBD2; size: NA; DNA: TGTGCCAGCAGTTTATTGACTAGCGGGGGAACCTACGAGCAGTACTTC; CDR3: CASSLLTSGGTYEQYF
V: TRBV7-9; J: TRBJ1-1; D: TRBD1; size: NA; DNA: TGTGCCAGCAGCCGGGCCACAGGGGACACTGAAGCTTTCTTT; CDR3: CASSRATGDTEAFF
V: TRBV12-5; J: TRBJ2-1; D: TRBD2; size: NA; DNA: TGTGCTAGTGGTTTGCCTAGCGGGGCCGCCTACAATGAGCAGTTCTTC; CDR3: CASGLPSGAAYNEQFF
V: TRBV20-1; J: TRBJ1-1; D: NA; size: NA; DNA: TGCAGTGCTAAGGTTGTCACTGAAGCTTTCTTT; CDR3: CSAKVVTEAFF
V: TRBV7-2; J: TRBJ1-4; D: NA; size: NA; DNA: TGTGCCAGCAGCTTAATAGGGGGTGGTAATGAAAAACTGTTTTTT; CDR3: CASSLIGGGNEKLFF
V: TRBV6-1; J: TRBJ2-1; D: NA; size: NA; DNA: TGTGCCAGCAGTGAAACCCCGAATGAGCAGTTCTTC; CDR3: CASSETPNEQFF
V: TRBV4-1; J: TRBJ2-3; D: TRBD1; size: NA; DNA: TGCGCCAGCAGCCAAGTTTCAGGGGGCATGACAGATACGCAGTATTTT; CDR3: CASSQVSGGMTDTQYF
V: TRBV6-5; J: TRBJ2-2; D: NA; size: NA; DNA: TGTGCCAGCAGTTACAACGAGAACACCGGGGAGCTGTTTTTT; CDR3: CASSYNENTGELFF